Listed here are 22 T cell receptor beta chains from one sample, sequenced in a study of T cells after yellow fever vaccination. TCRdb reprocessed the 5' RACE reads with MiXCR, giving one entry per CDR3 protein. The profile shows 250,000 to 400,000 distinct CDR3 sequences, around 4.5% of them singletons. Sample: PBMCs, taken 15 days after the yellow fever booster vaccination. The receptors come from a man aged 18 to 29 who received the YFV17D yellow fever vaccine.

This clonotype showed up many times. The chain uses TRBV12-3 or TRBV12-4 and TRBJ1-1; D remains unclear. The V and J ends lost 6 bases and 7 bases respectively, with 12 bases between them. The CDR3 spans 12 residues. The CDR3 DNA reads TGTGCCAGCAGACTGAGTGGGGTTGAAGCTTTCTTT. It codes for CASRLSGVEAFF.

This chain connects TRBV4-3 to TRBJ2-3; TRBD2 aligns across 8 bases. This CDR3 has 15 amino acids. Germline values: CDR1 LGHNA, CDR2 YSLEER. V lost 4 bases and J lost 9; bases outside the gene matches: 12. CDR3 sequence (DNA): TGCGCCAGCAGCCCGCTAGCGGGCCGCCCCCACACGCAGTATTTT. It encodes CASSPLAGRPHTQYF.

This clonotype has a handful of counts. The CDR3 region has the DNA TGTGCCAGCACCGAGGGGGGCTCTCCCCTCTACGAGCAGTACTTC. This encodes CASTEGGSPLYEQYF. V is TRBV6-1 and J is TRBJ2-7; either TRBD1 or TRBD2 may supply D (6 bases each). Germline CDR1 is MNHNS and CDR2 is SASEGT. The CDR3 has 15 residues. V lost 7 bases to trimming and J lost 3 bases, with 19 bases between them.

This clonotype occurred many times. The genes are TRBV7-9 and TRBJ2-7; possibly TRBD1 or TRBD2 for D (6 bases each). Deletions cut 3 bases from V and 7 bases from J, with 13 bases between. Looked up from germline, CDR1 is SEHNR and CDR2 is FQNEAQ (reference sequence). The CDR3 sequence is 13 residues long. CDR3 bases: TGTGCCAGCAGCTTCCCGGGGGCGGGGGAGCAGTACGTC. Residues: CASSFPGAGEQYV.

The chain is built from TRBV6-4 and TRBJ2-7, with 8 bases aligning to TRBD1. Germline-derived CDR1 and CDR2 are MRHNA and SNTAGT. The ends lost 1 base at V and 3 bases at J; junction bases unmatched: 11. This CDR3 comprises 17 residues. The CDR3 reads CASSDYRDRGLLYEQYF. Here the CDR3 DNA reads TGTGCCAGCAGTGACTATCGTGACAGGGGTTTACTCTACGAGCAGTACTTC.

This clonotype was detected ten times or more. The J gene is TRBJ2-1, the V gene TRBV7-9; no definite D call. The V end was cut by 5 bases, the J end by 3 bases, with 8 bases between. Germline lookup yields CDR1 SEHNR and CDR2 FQNEAQ (reference sequence). This CDR3 spans 13 amino acids. Here the CDR3 reads CASSPVNYNEQFF. DNA of the CDR3: TGTGCCAGCAGCCCTGTTAACTACAATGAGCAGTTCTTC.

The V and J genes are TRBV5-1 and TRBJ2-3; D is perhaps TRBD2 (7 bases). Trimming shortened V by 1 base and J by 4 bases, and 16 bases separated the two germline ends. The CDR3 covers 16 residues. Germline values: CDR1 SGHRS, CDR2 YFSETQ. The CDR3 DNA reads TGCGCCAGCAGCTTGCGGGGGGCTATTTTCTCAGATACGCAGTATTTT. Its protein is CASSLRGAIFSDTQYF. Based on the CDR3 plus reference TRBV5-1 and TRBJ2-3, the full variable domain is KAGVTQTPRYLIKTRGQQVTLSCSPISGHRSVSWYQQTPGQGLQFLFEYFSETQRNKGNFPGRFSGRQFSNSRSEMNVSTLELGDSALYLCASSLRGAIFSDTQYFGPGTRLTVL.

The sample holds a few counts of this clonotype. V is TRBV6-5 and J is TRBJ1-3; D remains ambiguous. The CDR3 has 17 residues. V lost 0 bases, J lost 0 bases, and 12 bases lay in between. The germline V gene encodes CDR1 MNHEY and CDR2 SVGAGI. In DNA form, the CDR3 reads TGTGCCAGCAGTTACTCGACTTCTCGGTCCTCTGGAAACACCATATATTTT. This gives the protein CASSYSTSRSSGNTIYF.

This clonotype was seen ten or more times. The CDR3 loop reads CASSLLGGVHNEQFF. The CDR3, as DNA: TGCGCCAGCAGCCTTCTGGGGGGGGTCCACAATGAGCAGTTCTTC. V gene TRBV5-1 combines with J gene TRBJ2-1; 7 bases are shared with TRBD2. V dropped 4 bases and J dropped 5; count of bases not matched to a gene: 9. The germline gives CDR1 SGHRS, CDR2 YFSETQ. The CDR3 loop spans 15 amino acids.

This clonotype was observed many times. The J gene is TRBJ2-1, the V gene TRBV24-1; possible D gene TRBD2, 5 bases. V was pared by 11 bases and J by 4 bases, with 11 bases between. Germline CDR1 reads KGHDR; CDR2 reads SFDVKD. The CDR3 runs 12 residues. The CDR3 reads CASGSGYNEQFF. CDR3 nucleotides: TGTGCCAGCGGTTCGGGATACAATGAGCAGTTCTTC.

This clonotype has ten or more counts. The CDR3 coding sequence is TGTGCCAGCAGCTGGTCCGGGACAGCCCTATATGGCTACACCTTC. Protein sequence: CASSWSGTALYGYTF. V is TRBV7-3 and J is TRBJ1-2, with 7 bases aligning to TRBD1. V lost 4 bases and J lost 5; bases outside the gene matches: 10. CDR1 is SGHTA and CDR2 is FQGTGA in the germline V gene. The CDR3 is 15 amino acids.

This clonotype was found many times. The chain recombines TRBV7-6 with TRBJ1-1; D gene unclear. CDR3 length: 15 residues. Germline assignment: CDR1 SGHVS and CDR2 FNYEAQ. V was shortened by 0 bases and J by 0 bases, with 8 bases between the two germline ends. This CDR3 is CASSLAPGLNTEAFF. DNA for the CDR3: TGTGCCAGCAGCTTAGCCCCGGGCTTGAACACTGAAGCTTTCTTT.

In the case of this clonotype: An end of the junction differs from the germline gene, which may be a read error. V and J are TRBV27 and TRBJ2-2; D gene unclear. Germline V gene sequence: CDR1 MNHEY, CDR2 SMNVEV (reference sequence). The CDR3 has 11 residues. DNA of the CDR3: TGCGCCCTAGGTAACACCGGGGAGCTGTTTTTT. Amino acids: CALGNTGELFF.

The V and J genes are TRBV3-1 and TRBJ2-1; TRBD2 might be the D (7 bases). Germline V gene lookup returns CDR1 LGHDT and CDR2 YNNKEL (reference sequence). Trimming left V 3 bases short and J 10 bases short, with 22 bases between. CDR3 length equals 16 residues. CDR3 residues: CASSQGGGARAKEQFF. In DNA, the CDR3 is TGTGCCAGCAGCCAGGGTGGGGGGGCCAGAGCTAAAGAGCAGTTCTTC.

This clonotype has only a few counts. The CDR3 loop is CASSYSRGGPNTEAFF. The CDR3 coding sequence is TGTGCCAGCAGTTACTCGAGGGGAGGCCCTAACACTGAAGCTTTCTTT. This chain links TRBV6-2 or TRBV6-3 with TRBJ1-1; maybe TRBD1 (5 bases). This CDR3 region has 16 residues. Germline loops: CDR1 MNHEY, CDR2 SVGEGT. The V gene lost 0 bases and the J gene lost 2 bases, with 13 bases spanning the gap.

This clonotype was counted at least ten times. V usage is TRBV5-1 and J usage is TRBJ2-4, with D perhaps TRBD2 (5 bases). Germline-derived CDR1 and CDR2 are SGHRS and YFSETQ. This CDR3 region has 14 residues. Trimming took 0 bases from V and 6 from J, leaving 10 bases between them. Here the CDR3 reads CASSLGGEGNIQYF. DNA for the CDR3: TGCGCCAGCAGCTTGGGGGGAGAGGGAAACATTCAGTACTTC. Full variable domain (missing parts from reference TRBV5-1 and TRBJ2-4): KAGVTQTPRYLIKTRGQQVTLSCSPISGHRSVSWYQQTPGQGLQFLFEYFSETQRNKGNFPGRFSGRQFSNSRSEMNVSTLELGDSALYLCASSLGGEGNIQYFGAGTRLSVL.

With respect to this clonotype: Possible read error: a much larger clone is one base away. V is TRBV12-3 or TRBV12-4 and J is TRBJ1-3; D gene ambiguous. The CDR3 contains 15 residues. The CDR3, as DNA: TGTGCCAGCAGTTTGAGATGTTGCTCTGGAAACACCATATGTTTT. Protein sequence: CASSLRCCSGNTICF.

This clonotype was seen only a few times. At one end the junction does not follow the germline gene, possibly because of a read error. This chain links TRBV7-2 with TRBJ2-5; 7 positions agree with TRBD1. This CDR3 is 14 amino acids long. Germline loops: CDR1 SGHTA, CDR2 FQGNSA. CDR3 region: CASSLAQGVETRYF. CDR3 nucleotide sequence: TGTGCCAGCAGCTTAGCCCAGGGGGTTGAGACCCGGTACTTC.

This clonotype has more than one count but fewer than ten. This sequence joins TRBV19 and TRBJ2-7, with D possibly being TRBD2 (5 bases). This CDR3 is built from 14 residues. V was pared by 5 bases and J by 0 bases, with 11 bases between. Germline CDR1 LNHDA, CDR2 SQIVND (reference sequence). The CDR3: CASSSLGSSYEQYF. The CDR3, as DNA: TGTGCCAGTAGTTCCCTTGGGAGCTCCTACGAGCAGTACTTC.

This clonotype was seen a handful of times. V usage is TRBV7-3 and J usage is TRBJ2-3, with 8 bases lining up with TRBD2. V gave up 1 base and J gave up 1 base; unmatched junction bases: 4. Germline V CDR1 and CDR2: SGHTA, FQGTGA. There are 16 residues in the CDR3. CDR3 in DNA: TGTGCCAGCAGCTTAATCGGGGGGGCCGGCACAGATACGCAGTATTTT. Translation: CASSLIGGAGTDTQYF. Full variable domain (remainder filled in from reference TRBV7-3 and TRBJ2-3): GAGVSQTPSNKVTEKGKYVELRCDPISGHTALYWYRQSLGQGPEFLIYFQGTGAADDSGLPNDRFFAVRPEGSVSTLKIQRTERGDSAVYLCASSLIGGAGTDTQYFGPGTRLTVL.

This clonotype was detected a few times. The chain links TRBV19 to TRBJ2-5, with D tentatively TRBD2 (6 bases). V dropped 5 bases and J dropped 1 base, with 17 bases sitting between them. The germline gives CDR1 LNHDA, CDR2 SQIVND (reference sequence). This CDR3 region has 16 residues. This chain's CDR3 is CASSPRGRVPQETQYF. Here the CDR3 DNA reads TGTGCCAGTAGTCCGCGGGGACGAGTCCCCCAAGAGACCCAGTACTTC.

This chain links TRBV20-1 with TRBJ2-5; unclear D gene. Germline CDR1 DFQATT, CDR2 SNEGSKA (reference sequence). Trimming took off 8 bases at V and 4 bases at J, with 17 bases between the two ends. The CDR3 spans 13 residues. The CDR3 protein is CSSKAPKGETQYF. The CDR3 region has the DNA TGCAGTTCTAAAGCCCCAAAGGGAGAGACCCAGTACTTC.